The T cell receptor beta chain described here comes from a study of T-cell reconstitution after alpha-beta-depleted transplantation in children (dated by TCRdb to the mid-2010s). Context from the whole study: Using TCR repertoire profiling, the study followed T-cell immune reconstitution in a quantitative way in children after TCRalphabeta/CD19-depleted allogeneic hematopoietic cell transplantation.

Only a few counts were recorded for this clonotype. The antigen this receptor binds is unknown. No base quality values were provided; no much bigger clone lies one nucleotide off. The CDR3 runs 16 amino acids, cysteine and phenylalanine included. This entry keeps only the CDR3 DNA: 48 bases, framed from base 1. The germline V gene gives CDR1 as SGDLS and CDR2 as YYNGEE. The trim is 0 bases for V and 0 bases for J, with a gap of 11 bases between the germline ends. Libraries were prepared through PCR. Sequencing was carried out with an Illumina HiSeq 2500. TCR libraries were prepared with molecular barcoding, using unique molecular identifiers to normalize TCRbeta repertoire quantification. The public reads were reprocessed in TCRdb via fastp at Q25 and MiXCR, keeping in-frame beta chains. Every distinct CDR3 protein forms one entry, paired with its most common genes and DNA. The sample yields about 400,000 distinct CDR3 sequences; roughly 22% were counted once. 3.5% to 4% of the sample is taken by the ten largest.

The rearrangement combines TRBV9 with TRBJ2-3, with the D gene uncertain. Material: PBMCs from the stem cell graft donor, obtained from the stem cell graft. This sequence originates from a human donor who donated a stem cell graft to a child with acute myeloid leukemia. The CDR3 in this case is CASSVESVVSTDTQYF. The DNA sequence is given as TGTGCCAGCAGCGTAGAGTCGGTAGTCAGCACAGATACGCAGTATTTT.